The present TCR beta chain was sequenced within a study of T cell repertoires in cytomegalovirus infection. TCRdb reanalysed the reads using MiXCR and keeps one entry per CDR3 protein. The sample records 40,000 to 60,000 distinct CDR3 sequences, about 21% being singletons. This clonotype was observed a handful of times. Antigen: not known. V lost 8 bases, J lost 4 bases, and 6 bases stayed unmatched. The germline V gene encodes CDR1 MNHEY and CDR2 SMNVEV (reference sequence). The CDR3 contains 13 residues. V gene TRBV27 combines with J gene TRBJ2-5, with 8 bases matching TRBD1. This material consisted of CD8+ T cells from cultured PBMCs, taken from culture after CMV antigen stimulation. The sequence derives from a human donor in good health (CMV status not recorded). Some clones in this sample may be carry-over from other donors' samples. The CDR3 loop is CASSKDRGETQYF. The CDR3 DNA is TGTGCCAGCTCGAAAGACAGGGGAGAGACCCAGTACTTC.